Sequencing of this TCR beta chain was carried out in a study of shared clonotypes between healthy human individuals. Unsorted samples relied on some 90 million PBMCs, which served as the source of genomic DNA. Original methodology: Because ImmunoSEQ provided only junction sequences with no quality scores, the filtering differed. TCRdb's copy holds only in-frame clones and misses some; the assay was immunoSEQ multiplex PCR. D and trimming were read from the DNA, whereas the V and J calls and clone size are those reported in that table. The sample shows about 490,000 clones, less than 80% of them seen only once. Deletions cut 3 bases from V and 5 bases from J, with 15 bases between. Germline-derived CDR1 and CDR2 are KGHSH and LQKENI. The CDR3 runs to 15 residues.

The sequenced sample was PBMCs. V usage is TRBV18 and J usage is TRBJ2-3; D is perhaps TRBD2 (6 bases). This receptor was obtained from a woman aged 40 to 55 in good health. Some clones in this sample may be carry-over from other donors' samples. CDR3 nucleotide sequence: TGTGCCAGCTCACCCCCGACTAGTCTTGGAGATACGCAGTATTTT. It is translated as CASSPPTSLGDTQYF.